These T cell receptor beta chains were read from a single sample in a study of blood T cell repertoires in COVID-19. Sequencing used immunoSEQ multiplex PCR; TCRdb keeps in-frame clones, though not all of them. The table lists over 150,000 clones, about 73% of them singletons, with roughly 1.7% in the top ten. What was sequenced was peripheral blood. The receptors here all came from a man aged 80 or over with acute or convalescent COVID-19. CDR3s include the opening cysteine and the closing phenylalanine or tryptophan. The D gene is left open where the match is weak. Clone size appears in some rows only: once, few, many, or a class for an expanded clone.

few	TRBV19	TRBD1	TRBJ1-1	TGTGCCAGTACCTACTACCGGGACAGTATCACTGAAGCTTTCTTT	CASTYYRDSITEAFF
-	TRBV7-6	-	TRBJ1-2	TGTGCCAGCAGCCCCCCCGATTCGACAGGCGACTATGGCTACACCTTC	CASSPPDSTGDYGYTF
once	TRBV7-6	TRBD2	TRBJ2-3	TGTGCCAGCAGCATACCCCGAACGGGGGGGGAGCGCACAGATACGCAGTATTTT	CASSIPRTGGERTDTQYF
-	TRBV19	TRBD2	TRBJ2-3	TGTGCCAGTAGTCTCCCCCCGGGGGGGGAAATTGATACGCAGTATTTT	CASSLPPGGEIDTQYF
once	TRBV5-1	-	TRBJ2-5	TGCGCCAGCAGCCGAGAAGAGACCCAGTACTTC	CASSREETQYF
-	TRBV27	TRBD1	TRBJ1-1	TGTGCCAGCAGTTCAAGGACAGGGGCAGACACTGAAGCTTTCTTT	CASSSRTGADTEAFF
-	TRBV6-1	-	TRBJ1-2	TGTGCCAGCAGTGAGGTTCACAGCCCTAACTATGGCTACACCTTC	CASSEVHSPNYGYTF
-	TRBV3-1/TRBV3-2	TRBD2	TRBJ2-2	TGTGCCAGCAGCCAGGTAGTCGGGGGGGCGAACACCGGGGAGCTGTTTTTT	CASSQVVGGANTGELFF
-	TRBV18	-	TRBJ1-2	TGTGCCAGCTCACCACCGGGCAGACCACAGGCCTATGGCTACACCTTC	CASSPPGRPQAYGYTF
-	TRBV5-1	TRBD1	TRBJ1-1	TGCGCCAGCAGCTCAGGGGGAGAGTGGGACACTGAAGCTTTCTTT	CASSSGGEWDTEAFF
-	TRBV2	-	TRBJ1-5	TGTGCCAGCAGTGAAGAGGTCAGGTTCCAGCCCCAGCATTTT	CASSEEVRFQPQHF
few	TRBV7-9	TRBD2	TRBJ2-7	TGTGCCAGCAGCAGGGACTACCGGGAGCAGTACTTC	CASSRDYREQYF
-	TRBV11-2	TRBD2	TRBJ2-3	TGTGCCAGCAGCTTAAGCGGGGCTAGCGGGGAGCAGTATTTT	CASSLSGASGEQYF
-	TRBV14	-	TRBJ1-4	TGTGCCAGCAGCCAAGCGGGGGGCGGTGAAAAACTGTTTTTT	CASSQAGGGEKLFF
-	TRBV4-2	-	TRBJ2-1	TGTGCCAGCAGACAGGCCTCCTACAATGAGCAGTTCTTC	CASRQASYNEQFF
-	TRBV5-1	-	TRBJ1-3	TGCGCCAGCAGCTTGGACGGGAACGGAAACACCATATATTTT	CASSLDGNGNTIYF
-	TRBV18	-	TRBJ1-5	TGTGCCAGCTCGCCAGGACAGAGGCCTAGCAATCAGCCCCAGCATTTT	CASSPGQRPSNQPQHF
-	TRBV7-9	TRBD1	TRBJ1-2	TGTGCCGGAAGACAGGGGGCGAGCTCCTATGGCTACACCTTC	CAGRQGASSYGYTF
few	TRBV29-1	TRBD1	TRBJ1-2	TGCAGCGTTCAGCCGGGACAGGAGGGGAACTATGGCTACACCTTC	CSVQPGQEGNYGYTF
few	TRBV6-6	TRBD1	TRBJ2-6	TGTGCCAGCAGTCGGACAGGGGGCCTCTCTGGGGCCAACGTCCTGACTTTC	CASSRTGGLSGANVLTF
few	TRBV28	TRBD1	TRBJ1-2	TGTGCCAGCAGTTTATTACAGGGGGCTAAGGAAGGCTACACCTTC	CASSLLQGAKEGYTF
once	TRBV7-9	TRBD1	TRBJ2-1	TGTGCCAGCAGCTTAGGCCGGACAGGTCCCTACAATGAGCAGTTCTTC	CASSLGRTGPYNEQFF
-	TRBV3-1/TRBV3-2	-	TRBJ1-1	TGTGCCAGCACCTCAGCAGGGGTAGGGAACACTGAAGCTTTCTTT	CASTSAGVGNTEAFF
-	TRBV2	-	TRBJ1-1	TGTGCCAGCAGTGAAACGTTCCGTTTTGGGGCAGGGGAGGGGACTGAAGCTTTCTTT	CASSETFRFGAGEGTEAFF
once	TRBV28	TRBD1	TRBJ1-4	TGTGCCAGCAGTACACCCAGCAGGGGGCACGAAAAACTGTTTTTT	CASSTPSRGHEKLFF
-	TRBV7-6	-	TRBJ2-2	TGTGCCAGCAGCAGCCAGGGGATCGGGGAGCTGTTTTTT	CASSSQGIGELFF
-	TRBV3-1/TRBV3-2	-	TRBJ2-5	TGTGCCAGCAGCCAAGGACCAGGGCCATTGGAGACCCAGTACTTC	CASSQGPGPLETQYF
-	TRBV27	TRBD2	TRBJ2-1	TGTGCCAGCGGAGCCCAGCGGGGGGAGCAGTTCTTC	CASGAQRGEQFF